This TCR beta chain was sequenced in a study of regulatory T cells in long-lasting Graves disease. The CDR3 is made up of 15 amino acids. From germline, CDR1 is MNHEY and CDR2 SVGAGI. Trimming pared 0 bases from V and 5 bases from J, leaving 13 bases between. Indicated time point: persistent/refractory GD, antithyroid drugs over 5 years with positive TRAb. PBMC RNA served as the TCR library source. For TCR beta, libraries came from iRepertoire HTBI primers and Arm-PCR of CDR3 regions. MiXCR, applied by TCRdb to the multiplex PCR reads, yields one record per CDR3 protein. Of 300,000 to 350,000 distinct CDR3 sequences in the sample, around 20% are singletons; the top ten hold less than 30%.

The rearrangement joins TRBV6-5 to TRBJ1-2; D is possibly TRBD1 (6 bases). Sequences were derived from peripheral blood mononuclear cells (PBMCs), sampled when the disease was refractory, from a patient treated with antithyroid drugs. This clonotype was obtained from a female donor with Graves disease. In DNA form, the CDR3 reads TGTGCCAGCAGTTACTCGGACAGACCCTTATATGGCTACACCTTC. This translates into CASSYSDRPLYGYTF.